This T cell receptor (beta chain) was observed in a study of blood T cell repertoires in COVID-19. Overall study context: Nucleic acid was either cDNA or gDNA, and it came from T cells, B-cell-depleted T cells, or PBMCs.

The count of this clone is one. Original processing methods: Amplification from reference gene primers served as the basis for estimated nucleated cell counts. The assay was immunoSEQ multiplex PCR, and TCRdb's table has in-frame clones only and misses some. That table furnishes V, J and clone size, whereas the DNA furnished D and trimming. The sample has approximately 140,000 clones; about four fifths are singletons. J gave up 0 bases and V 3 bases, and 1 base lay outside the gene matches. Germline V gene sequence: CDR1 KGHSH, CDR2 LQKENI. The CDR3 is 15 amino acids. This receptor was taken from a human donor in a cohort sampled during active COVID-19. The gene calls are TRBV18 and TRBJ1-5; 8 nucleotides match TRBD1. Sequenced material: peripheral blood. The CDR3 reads CASSPDRASNQPQHF. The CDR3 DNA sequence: TGTGCCAGCTCACCGGACAGGGCTAGCAATCAGCCCCAGCATTTT. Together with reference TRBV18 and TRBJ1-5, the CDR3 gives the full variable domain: NAGVMQNPRHLVRRRGQEARLRCSPMKGHSHVYWYRQLPEEGLKFMVYLQKENIIDESGMPKERFSAEFPKEGPSILRIQQVVRGDSAAYFCASSPDRASNQPQHFGDGTRLSIL.